Detailed here is one T cell receptor beta chain. The entry originates in a study of cytomegalovirus exposure and HLA in healthy donors. The PCR employed 60 Vbeta primers together with 13 Jbeta primers. Using immunoSEQ multiplex PCR, the repertoire was profiled, and TCRdb retains in-frame clones only, with some absent. The sample consists of about 120,000 clones, around 63% of them appearing once. The donors were healthy bone marrow donors. The germline V gene has CDR1 SGHTA and CDR2 FQGNSA. Trimming cost V 5 bases and J 3 bases, with 8 bases left between them. The CDR3 sequence is 12 residues long. This TCR came from a man aged 35 to 55 in good health and CMV-seropositive. The sequencing sample was made of PBMCs. V and J are TRBV7-2 and TRBJ2-7; D is possibly TRBD1 (6 bases). CDR3 sequence: CASSVRGYEQYF. CDR3 sequence (DNA): TGTGCCAGCAGCGTCAGGGGCTACGAGCAGTACTTC.